The 17 T cell receptor beta chains in this list originate from one sample, sequenced in a study of shared clonotypes between healthy human individuals. The assay was immunoSEQ multiplex PCR, and TCRdb's table has in-frame clones only and misses some. The sample shows approximately 2,000,000 clones, approximately 92% of them seen only once. Naive CD8 cells comprised CD45RO-negative, CCR7-positively selected cells, excluding terminally differentiated effector memory CD45RA+ cells. Sequenced: naive CD8+ T cells from PBMCs. Source of these receptors: a man in his late teens or twenties in good health. Some clones in this sample may be carry-over from other donors' samples.

Here the CDR3 DNA reads TGTGCCAGCAGCTTAGCGGAAGGGGATGAAAAACTGTTTTTT. It yields the protein CASSLAEGDEKLFF. The J gene is TRBJ1-4, the V gene TRBV5-8; D perhaps matches TRBD1 (5 bases). The V and J ends lost 2 bases and 6 bases respectively, with 11 bases between them. CDR1 is SGHTS and CDR2 is YDEGEE in the germline V gene. This CDR3 region has 14 residues.

The chain combines TRBV7-8 with TRBJ2-1; D possibly uses TRBD1 or TRBD2 (5 bases each). The CDR3 runs to 14 residues. The germline gives CDR1 SGHVS, CDR2 FQNEAQ. V was pared by 5 bases and J by 7 bases, with 15 bases between. The chain's CDR3 is CASSDPGAENEQFF. The CDR3 coding sequence is TGTGCCAGCAGCGATCCCGGGGCGGAGAATGAGCAGTTCTTC.

J is TRBJ2-1 and V is TRBV7-8, with D possibly being TRBD1 (5 bases). Trimming took off 7 bases at V and 5 bases at J, with 15 bases between the two ends. The germline gives CDR1 SGHVS, CDR2 FQNEAQ. The CDR3 is 14 amino acids. The CDR3 here is CASTPWGRDNEQFF. CDR3 coding DNA: TGTGCCAGCACCCCCTGGGGCAGAGACAATGAGCAGTTCTTC.

The chain links TRBV27 to TRBJ2-7; D is unclear. CDR3 length: 15 residues. CDR1 is MNHEY, CDR2 SMNVEV, per germline (reference sequence). V was shortened by 5 bases and J by 2 bases, with 16 bases between the two germline ends. CDR3 protein: CASSPTAVSPYEQYF. CDR3 nucleotides: TGTGCCAGCAGTCCCACGGCTGTCTCCCCCTACGAGCAGTACTTC.

The chain uses TRBV7-3 and TRBJ1-1; 12 bases agree with TRBD1. The CDR3 consists of 15 residues. The V segment lost 3 bases and the J segment 4 bases; nucleotides outside the gene matches: 3. The V gene's germline CDR1 is SGHTA and CDR2 FQGTGA. In DNA form, the CDR3 reads TGTGCCAGCAGCTTGGGACAGGGGGCAATCACTGAAGCTTTCTTT. It is translated as CASSLGQGAITEAFF.

This chain connects TRBV29-1 to TRBJ1-1, with D possibly matching TRBD1 (6 bases). Trimming stripped 5 bases from V and 5 bases from J, with 18 bases between. Germline values: CDR1 SQVTM, CDR2 ANQGSEA. The CDR3 totals 14 residues. The CDR3 loop reads CSVSTGPGTTEAFF. The CDR3 nucleotides are TGCAGCGTTTCGACAGGTCCGGGAACTACTGAAGCTTTCTTT.

J is TRBJ2-7 and V is TRBV5-1; perhaps TRBD2 as D (7 bases). This CDR3 has 17 amino acids. With 1 base removed from V and 5 bases from J, the gap between germline ends came to 22 bases. Germline-derived CDR1 and CDR2 are SGHRS and YFSETQ. The CDR3: CASSLQAGAQVHDEQYF. The CDR3 DNA reads TGCGCCAGCAGCTTGCAGGCGGGGGCCCAGGTTCACGACGAGCAGTACTTC.

DNA of the CDR3: TGCGCCAGCAGCTTGGACAGGGGTCGGGAAAAACTGTTTTTT. Protein sequence: CASSLDRGREKLFF. J is TRBJ1-4 and V is TRBV5-1; 7 bases map to TRBD1. The length of the CDR3 is 14 residues. CDR1 and CDR2 (germline): SGHRS, YFSETQ. The V segment lost 0 bases and the J segment 8 bases; nucleotides outside the gene matches: 4.

The chain links TRBV6-1 to TRBJ2-4; D not resolved. V was trimmed by 7 bases and J by 2 bases, leaving 12 bases between them. CDR3 length equals 14 residues. From germline, CDR1 is MNHNS and CDR2 SASEGT. The CDR3 region has the DNA TGTGCCAGCACGTATGCGGATTCCAAAAACATTCAGTACTTC. Translated, it gives CASTYADSKNIQYF.

The chain has TRBV5-4 and TRBJ2-7; 14 bases fit TRBD2. J lost 7 bases, V lost 3 bases, and 6 bases had no gene match. Germline V gene lookup returns CDR1 SGHNT and CDR2 YYREEE (reference sequence). This CDR3 region has 15 residues. The CDR3 DNA is TGTGCCAGCAGCTGGGGACTAGCGGGAGCTATAGAGCAGTACTTC. Translation: CASSWGLAGAIEQYF.

The J gene is TRBJ2-3, the V gene TRBV7-8; D unresolved. The CDR3 length is 16 residues. Trimming cost V 4 bases and J 0 bases, with 14 bases left between them. Germline assignment: CDR1 SGHVS and CDR2 FQNEAQ. The CDR3 here is CASSSRGRLSTDTQYF. The DNA for the CDR3 is TGTGCCAGCAGCTCCCGAGGCCGACTGAGCACAGATACGCAGTATTTT.

The rearrangement uses TRBV10-1 and TRBJ2-1, with TRBD2 matching 8 bases. CDR1 WNHNN and CDR2 SYGVQD come from the germline V gene (reference sequence). The CDR3 has 18 amino acids. V was clipped by 4 bases and J by 0 bases; unmatched bases: 11. CDR3: CASSVGPQSGSSYNEQFF. The CDR3 DNA reads TGCGCCAGCAGTGTGGGTCCCCAAAGCGGGAGCTCCTACAATGAGCAGTTCTTC.

V usage is TRBV13 and J usage is TRBJ2-1; 7 nucleotides line up with TRBD2. The CDR3 totals 14 residues. Germline-derived CDR1 and CDR2 are PRHDT and FYEKMQ (reference sequence). The J segment lost 6 bases and the V segment lost 8 bases, leaving 10 bases of the junction unmatched. CDR3 residues: CASESPGTTNEQFF. The CDR3 DNA sequence: TGTGCCAGCGAGAGCCCAGGGACTACCAATGAGCAGTTCTTC.

The CDR3 coding sequence is TGTGCCAGCAGCGTAAAAGGACTAGCGGGATACGAGCAGTACTTC. This translates into CASSVKGLAGYEQYF. The chain has TRBV9 and TRBJ2-7; 12 bases align to TRBD2. Germline CDR1 SGDLS, CDR2 YYNGEE. The CDR3 is made up of 15 amino acids. V dropped 1 base and J dropped 4; count of bases not matched to a gene: 3.

V is TRBV19 and J is TRBJ1-1; 7 bases agree with TRBD1. In germline, CDR1 is LNHDA, CDR2 SQIVND (reference sequence). The junction had 9 bases not matched to a gene; V was cut back by 5 bases and J by 6 bases. CDR3 length: 14 residues. The CDR3 region has the DNA TGTGCCAGTAGTCCAAGACCAGGGGGGGCTGAAGCTTTCTTT. Translated, it gives CASSPRPGGAEAFF.

The chain couples TRBV19 to TRBJ1-1; the match to TRBD1 covers 9 bases. Trimming took 7 bases from V and 2 from J; bases not matched to a gene: 5. Germline CDR1 is LNHDA and CDR2 is SQIVND (reference sequence). The CDR3 sequence is 14 residues long. The CDR3 protein is CASIRDRDNTEAFF. The CDR3 coding sequence is TGTGCCAGTATCCGGGACAGGGATAACACTGAAGCTTTCTTT.

The chain uses TRBV13 and TRBJ1-1, with 7 bases fitting TRBD1. The CDR3 runs to 16 residues. Germline-derived CDR1 and CDR2 are PRHDT and FYEKMQ (reference sequence). The J segment lost 5 bases and the V segment lost 1 base, leaving 10 bases of the junction unmatched. The CDR3 here is CASSLAPDREWTEAFF. CDR3 bases: TGTGCCAGCAGCTTAGCCCCCGACAGGGAGTGGACTGAAGCTTTCTTT.